The sequence of this TCR beta chain was determined in a study of cytomegalovirus exposure and HLA in healthy donors. The PCR was carried out with 60 Vbeta primers and 13 Jbeta primers. Only in-frame clones appear in the TCRdb table, and some are missing; sequencing was by immunoSEQ multiplex PCR. The sample lists 98,000 or so clones; about 74% were seen once. CDR1 is SEHNR and CDR2 is FQNEAQ in the germline V gene (reference sequence). This CDR3 has 15 residues. The donors were healthy bone marrow donors. With regard to this clone: Its antigen remains unknown. The junction shows a germline mismatch at one end, possibly a read error.

Study observations and caveats: A later analysis showed that HLA-associated TCR beta chains had undergone more clonal expansion than equally common others.

Input material: PBMCs. The chain employs TRBV7-9 and TRBJ2-7; tentatively, D is TRBD1 (6 bases). This receptor was identified in a female donor in good health and CMV-seronegative. The CDR3 reads CSSSPIWDTAYEQYF. Here the CDR3 DNA reads TGTTCCAGCAGCCCCATCTGGGACACGGCATACGAGCAGTACTTC.